The 26 T cell receptor beta chains in this list originate from one sample, sequenced in a study of T-cell memory formation after mild COVID-19. TCRdb itself ran the 5' RACE reads through MiXCR, one entry per CDR3 protein. The sample lists a few hundred thousand distinct CDR3 sequences, about 15% seen once, with approximately 20% in the top ten. Sequenced sample: PBMCs or a T cell subset sorted from them (not recorded which). The receptors were gathered from a man aged 18 to 29 who had mild COVID-19 (a few samples of this study predate the infection). Cell type and time point are not known.

CDR3 coding DNA: TGTGCCAGCACAGGGCCTGAACGGACCGGGGAGCTGTTTTTT. This translates into CASTGPERTGELFF. The V call is TRBV2, the J call TRBJ2-2; tentatively, D is TRBD1 (5 bases). The CDR3 has 14 amino acids. Between the trimmed V and J ends, which lost 7 bases and 5 bases, there was a span of 14 bases. The germline V gene encodes CDR1 SNHLY and CDR2 FYNNEI. The whole variable domain, remainder taken from reference TRBV2 and TRBJ2-2, is EPEVTQTPSHQVTQMGQEVILRCVPISNHLYFYWYRQILGQKVEFLVSFYNNEISEKSEIFDDQFSVERPDGSNFTLKIRSTKLEDSAMYFCASTGPERTGELFFGEGSRLTVL.

This clonotype was detected many times. The chain is built from TRBV6-5 and TRBJ1-1, with D possibly matching TRBD1 (5 bases). Germline V gives CDR1 MNHEY, CDR2 SVGAGI. The V and J ends lost 5 bases and 7 bases respectively, with 11 bases between them. This CDR3 has 12 amino acids. This CDR3 reads CASSQGPIEAFF. For the CDR3, the DNA is TGTGCCAGCAGTCAGGGACCCATTGAAGCTTTCTTT.

The chain recombines TRBV20-1 with TRBJ2-1; D is possibly TRBD2 (8 bases). This CDR3 is built from 15 residues. Per germline, CDR1 DFQATT and CDR2 SNEGSKA (reference sequence). Trimming removed 6 bases at V and 4 bases at J, with 19 bases between. CDR3 sequence (DNA): TGCAGTGCCACTACCGGGAGGGGGCTGTACAATGAGCAGTTCTTC. As protein: CSATTGRGLYNEQFF.

This clonotype was seen repeatedly, ten times or more. The chain joins TRBV7-2 to TRBJ2-6; 9 bases agree with TRBD1. Germline CDR1 reads SGHTA; CDR2 reads FQGNSA. Trimming took 4 bases from V and 1 from J; bases not matched to a gene: 11. CDR3 length: 19 residues. CDR3 amino acids: CASSSMRGDRESGANVLTF. The CDR3 bases are TGTGCCAGCAGCTCCATGAGGGGGGACAGGGAGTCTGGGGCCAACGTCCTGACTTTC.

The chain employs TRBV20-1 and TRBJ2-7; 7 bases fit TRBD2. CDR1 is DFQATT and CDR2 is SNEGSKA in the germline V gene (reference sequence). Losses at the gene ends were 2 bases for V and 4 bases for J; bases not matched to a gene: 8. This CDR3 contains 14 residues. CDR3 amino acids: CSARPSTGGYEQYF. The CDR3 nucleotides read TGCAGTGCTAGACCTAGCACGGGGGGATACGAGCAGTACTTC.

Worth noting for this clonotype: The junction departs from germline at one end; a sequencing error may be responsible. The chain joins TRBV4-1 to TRBJ2-1, with D perhaps matching TRBD1 or TRBD2 (7 bases each). Germline V gene sequence: CDR1 MGHRA, CDR2 YSYEKL. This CDR3 has 14 amino acids. CDR3 sequence (DNA): TGCGACAGCAGGGGGGGAGCCGGTTACAATGAGCAGTTCTTC. This sequence encodes CDSRGGAGYNEQFF.

The table lists this clonotype with a few counts. V is TRBV2 and J is TRBJ2-1; 7 bases fit TRBD2. With 7 bases clipped from V and 6 bases from J, the junction kept 15 bases outside the gene matches. The germline V gene encodes CDR1 SNHLY and CDR2 FYNNEI. CDR3 length equals 16 residues. The CDR3 loop reads CASTVRIRASGNEQFF. The CDR3 DNA is TGTGCCAGCACCGTTCGGATAAGGGCTAGCGGCAATGAGCAGTTCTTC.

This clonotype was picked up a small number of times. V and J are TRBV6-1 and TRBJ2-1, with D possibly TRBD2 on 6 matching bases. V dropped 6 bases and J dropped 12 bases, with 21 bases sitting between them. The germline V gene encodes CDR1 MNHNS and CDR2 SASEGT. This CDR3 contains 14 residues. The chain's CDR3 is CASSPGVETLRQFF. Written as DNA, the CDR3 is TGTGCCAGCAGCCCGGGGGTAGAGACATTAAGGCAGTTCTTC.

This clonotype came up a few times. The gene calls are TRBV5-1 and TRBJ1-3, with a tentative D call TRBD1 (5 bases). CDR3 size: 14 residues. Per germline, CDR1 SGHRS and CDR2 YFSETQ. The V end was cut by 6 bases, the J end by 2 bases, with 12 bases between. The CDR3 spells CASTAGPPGNTIYF. The CDR3 DNA sequence: TGCGCCAGCACGGCGGGGCCCCCTGGAAACACCATATATTTT.

This clonotype was recorded at least ten times. The chain combines TRBV5-1 with TRBJ2-2, with 8 bases identical to TRBD1. Germline CDR1 reads SGHRS; CDR2 reads YFSETQ. The CDR3 has 16 amino acids. Losses at the gene ends were 4 bases for V and 2 bases for J; bases not matched to a gene: 7. This chain's CDR3 is CASSGTTGGNTGELFF. CDR3 nucleotides: TGCGCCAGCAGCGGCACAACAGGGGGAAACACCGGGGAGCTGTTTTTT.

In this sample, this clonotype turned up a few times. The genes are TRBV6-2 or TRBV6-3 and TRBJ2-1, with 11 bases identical to TRBD1. With 2 bases clipped from V and 1 base from J, the junction kept 7 bases outside the gene matches. CDR3 length: 18 amino acids. Per the germline V gene, CDR1 is MNHEY and CDR2 is SVGEGT. The CDR3 DNA reads as TGTGCCAGCAGTTACGGACAGGGGGCGGGGCGGTCCTACAATGAGCAGTTCTTC. As protein: CASSYGQGAGRSYNEQFF.

The chain is built from TRBV5-1 and TRBJ2-7; 7 bases fit TRBD1. The germline V gene encodes CDR1 SGHRS and CDR2 YFSETQ. V lost 0 bases and J lost 9; bases outside the gene matches: 6. The CDR3 loop spans 13 amino acids. The CDR3 DNA reads as TGCGCCAGCAGCTTGGAGACAGGGATGGCGCAGTACGTC. This gives the protein CASSLETGMAQYV.

This clonotype has more than one count but fewer than ten. The chain links TRBV15 to TRBJ1-1; D is perhaps TRBD1 (5 bases). Germline V gives CDR1 LNHNV, CDR2 YYDKDF (reference sequence). The V end lost 4 bases, the J end lost 10 bases, and 22 bases lay between the germline ends. The CDR3 contains 15 residues. The CDR3 DNA reads as TGTGCCACCAGCATACCAGGGATCTGGGCTAACGTAGCTTTCTTT. This codes for CATSIPGIWANVAFF.

This sequence joins TRBV5-8 and TRBJ1-5; 7 nucleotides agree with TRBD1. The junction had 6 bases not matched to a gene; V was cut back by 2 bases and J by 7 bases. The germline gives CDR1 SGHTS, CDR2 YDEGEE. CDR3 length: 14 residues. CDR3 sequence (DNA): TGTGCCAGCAGCTTAGGGGGCTATCGACAGCCCCAGCATTTT. It is translated as CASSLGGYRQPQHF.

The sample holds many counts of this clonotype. The chain uses TRBV18 and TRBJ1-1; the D gene is possibly TRBD1 (5 bases). Trimming shortened V by 0 bases and J by 4 bases, and 9 bases separated the two germline ends. Per the germline V gene, CDR1 is KGHSH and CDR2 is LQKENI. CDR3 length equals 14 residues. CDR3 sequence (DNA): TGTGCCAGCTCACCACCCGGGGCCCTCACTGAAGCTTTCTTT. This gives the protein CASSPPGALTEAFF.

This chain links TRBV7-2 with TRBJ2-2; the match to TRBD1 covers 8 bases. The CDR3 has 14 amino acids. The germline gives CDR1 SGHTA, CDR2 FQGNSA. Germline trimming cut 4 bases from V and 5 bases from J; bases unmatched to any gene: 3. The CDR3 loop reads CASSYDRGTGELFF. CDR3 sequence (DNA): TGTGCCAGCAGCTACGACAGGGGAACCGGGGAGCTGTTTTTT.

This clonotype is labeled as medium-sized (0.01 to 0.1%). The V call is TRBV6-4, the J call TRBJ2-7; TRBD1 might be the D (5 bases). V was shortened by 2 bases and J by 5 bases, with 13 bases between the two germline ends. Germline CDR1 MRHNA, CDR2 SNTAGT. The CDR3 runs to 14 residues. CDR3 amino acids: CASSDIGDSHEQYF. CDR3 sequence (DNA): TGTGCCAGCAGTGACATCGGAGACAGTCACGAGCAGTACTTC.

The chain recombines TRBV6-2 or TRBV6-3 with TRBJ2-2; D is possibly TRBD1 (5 bases). Germline values: CDR1 MNHEY, CDR2 SVGEGT. The CDR3 has 14 amino acids. Trimming removed 6 bases at V and 4 bases at J, with 12 bases between. CDR3 nucleotides: TGTGCCAGCAGCCAGGACAAACCCACCGGGGAGCTGTTTTTT. Its protein product is CASSQDKPTGELFF.

This clonotype came up a few times. The rearrangement uses TRBV30 and TRBJ2-3; tentative D call: TRBD1 (6 bases). Trimming took 0 bases from V and 6 from J, leaving 13 bases between them. The length of the CDR3 is 14 residues. Germline CDR1 GTSNPN, CDR2 SVGIG (reference sequence). CDR3 region: CAWSVGRGWDTQYF. Here the CDR3 DNA reads TGTGCCTGGAGTGTCGGCAGGGGATGGGATACGCAGTATTTT. Together with reference TRBV30 and TRBJ2-3, the CDR3 gives the full variable domain: SQTIHQWPATLVQPVGSPLSLECTVEGTSNPNLYWYRQAAGRGLQLLFYSVGIGQISSEVPQNLSASRPQDRQFILSSKKLLLSDSGFYLCAWSVGRGWDTQYFGPGTRLTVL.

This clonotype showed up just a few times. The rearrangement joins TRBV28 to TRBJ1-1; the D gene is possibly TRBD1 (6 bases). Germline CDR1 is MDHEN and CDR2 is SYDVKM. V was cut by 5 bases and J by 1 base, with 11 bases left in between. The CDR3 is made up of 14 amino acids. The CDR3 loop is CASSPGGPNTEAFF. Written as DNA, the CDR3 is TGTGCCAGCAGTCCCGGGGGCCCGAACACTGAAGCTTTCTTT.

V usage is TRBV29-1 and J usage is TRBJ2-3; 11 bases are shared with TRBD2. This CDR3 spans 14 amino acids. The J segment lost 6 bases and the V segment lost 7 bases, leaving 9 bases of the junction unmatched. The germline gives CDR1 SQVTM, CDR2 ANQGSEA. The CDR3: CSGTASGGSDTQYF. The CDR3 region has the DNA TGCAGCGGGACGGCTAGCGGGGGGTCTGATACGCAGTATTTT.

This clonotype was observed a handful of times. The chain employs TRBV20-1 and TRBJ1-1, with D possibly being TRBD1 (5 bases). V lost 6 bases, J lost 10 bases, and 15 bases lay in between. CDR3 size: 11 residues. Looked up from germline, CDR1 is DFQATT and CDR2 is SNEGSKA (reference sequence). As DNA, the CDR3 is TGCAGTGCCGGGACCACCGTAGGAGCTTTCTTT. Amino acid sequence: CSAGTTVGAFF.

This chain connects TRBV7-2 to TRBJ1-1, with unresolved D. V lost 1 base to trimming and J lost 5 bases, with 14 bases between them. This CDR3 region has 15 residues. Germline V gene sequence: CDR1 SGHTA, CDR2 FQGNSA. In DNA, the CDR3 is TGTGCCAGCAGCTTAGTCCACCCTTCGGCGACTGAAGCTTTCTTT. Protein product: CASSLVHPSATEAFF.

The V and J genes are TRBV29-1 and TRBJ2-2; 7 bases are shared with TRBD2. CDR1 and CDR2 (germline): SQVTM, ANQGSEA. Trimming removed 7 bases from V and 2 bases from J; junction bases left unmatched: 4. This CDR3 has 13 residues. This CDR3 is CSAGLQNTGELFF. CDR3 coding DNA: TGCAGCGCGGGACTACAAAACACCGGGGAGCTGTTTTTT.

The chain couples TRBV4-1 to TRBJ1-1; D perhaps matches TRBD1 (5 bases). The CDR3 length is 15 residues. V lost 1 base and J lost 5, with 14 bases in between. The germline V gene encodes CDR1 MGHRA and CDR2 YSYEKL. The CDR3 DNA sequence: TGCGCCAGCAGCCAAGTGTCCCAGGGAGGGACTGAAGCTTTCTTT. It codes for CASSQVSQGGTEAFF.

This clonotype was detected a few times. The rearrangement links TRBV5-1 to TRBJ1-3; TRBD1 might be the D (5 bases). The length of the CDR3 is 16 residues. Germline-derived CDR1 and CDR2 are SGHRS and YFSETQ. The ends were cut back, 3 bases at V and 0 bases at J, with 13 bases in the middle. The CDR3 nucleotides read TGCGCCAGCAGCTCCGGGACGGGGAGCTCTGGAAACACCATATATTTT. Translated, it gives CASSSGTGSSGNTIYF.